These T cell receptor beta chains were read from a single sample in a study of T cells in localized non-small cell lung cancer. The data were produced by immunoSEQ multiplex PCR, yet TCRdb's version contains in-frame clones alone and is incomplete. The sample shows 50,000 to 65,000 clones, around 80% of them seen only once. This specimen consisted of PBMCs, obtained before any cancer treatment. These receptor sequences come from a woman aged 35-70 years with stage II lung adenocarcinoma. CDR3s include the opening cysteine and the closing phenylalanine or tryptophan. The D gene is left open where the match is weak. Clone size appears in some rows only: once, few, many, or a class for an expanded clone.

>TRBV19|NA|TRBJ1-5|NA
TGTGCCAGTAGTAGACAGAGCCTTAGCAATCAGCCCCAGCATTTT
CASSRQSLSNQPQHF
>TRBV30|TRBD1|TRBJ2-3|NA
TGTGCCTGTAACAGGGACAGAGATACGCAGTATTTT
CACNRDRDTQYF
>TRBV5-1|NA|TRBJ2-5|NA
TGCGCCAGCAGCTTGGGTGATCAAGAGACCCAGTACTTC
CASSLGDQETQYF
>TRBV6-1|NA|TRBJ2-7|once
TGTGCCAGCAGTGACCCAGGGAACGAGCAGTACTTC
CASSDPGNEQYF
>TRBV11-3|NA|TRBJ2-5|NA
TGTGCCAGCAGCTTAGCTCGTGGAGAGACCCAGTACTTC
CASSLARGETQYF
>TRBV6-1|NA|TRBJ2-2|NA
TGTGCCAGCAGTGAAGTTAATCAGTTTACCGGGGAGCTGTTTTTT
CASSEVNQFTGELFF
>TRBV21-1|NA|TRBJ1-5|NA
TGTGCCAGCAGCAAACTTAACAGAATTAGCAATCAGCCCCAGCATTTT
CASSKLNRISNQPQHF
>TRBV2|NA|TRBJ2-7|NA
TGTGCCAGCAGTGTGGAGGGAAGCTCCTACGAGCAGTACTTC
CASSVEGSSYEQYF
>TRBV4-1|NA|TRBJ2-5|NA
TGCGCCAGCAGCCAAGAGAGCTACTCTCAAGAGACCCAGTACTTC
CASSQESYSQETQYF
>TRBV4-1|NA|TRBJ2-7|NA
TGCGCCAGCAGCCAAAACGACCTCATCACCTTCTACGAGCAGTACTTC
CASSQNDLITFYEQYF